Following are 6 T cell receptor beta chains from one sample sequenced in a study of T-cell memory formation after mild COVID-19. TCRdb re-analysed the 5' RACE reads in MiXCR, keeping a single row per CDR3 protein. This sample has hundreds of thousands of distinct CDR3 sequences, with roughly a fifth found just once. Sequences were obtained from PBMCs or a T cell subset sorted from them (not recorded which). The receptors here all came from an adult woman who had mild COVID-19 (a few samples of this study predate the infection). Cell type and time point are not known.

The rearrangement links TRBV4-1 to TRBJ1-1; tentative D call: TRBD1 (5 bases). Germline assignment: CDR1 MGHRA and CDR2 YSYEKL. The CDR3 runs to 14 residues. V lost 1 base to trimming and J lost 3 bases, with 9 bases between them. CDR3 in DNA: TGCGCCAGCAGCCAAGTGAGCAGGGACACTGAAGCTTTCTTT. This translates into CASSQVSRDTEAFF.

The chain recombines TRBV19 with TRBJ2-1; 9 bases line up with TRBD1. With V trimmed by 5 bases and J by 0 bases, 5 bases remained unmatched. Germline V lookup: CDR1 LNHDA, CDR2 SQIVND (reference sequence). The CDR3 covers 16 residues. DNA for the CDR3: TGTGCCAGTAGTTACGACAGGGGGAACTCCTACAATGAGCAGTTCTTC. Its translation is CASSYDRGNSYNEQFF.

This sequence joins TRBV24-1 and TRBJ2-7; 7 positions match TRBD1. The CDR3 length is 12 residues. CDR1 is KGHDR, CDR2 SFDVKD, per germline. Unmatched junction bases numbered 1, after V lost 9 bases and J lost 0 bases. CDR3 sequence (DNA): TGTGCCACCCAGGGGGTCTCCTACGAGCAGTACTTC. Translating it yields CATQGVSYEQYF.

This clonotype came up a few times. The CDR3: CASSFSSDEQFF. CDR3 nucleotide sequence: TGTGCCAGCAGTTTCTCTTCGGATGAGCAGTTCTTC. This rearrangement joins TRBV12-3 or TRBV12-4 to TRBJ2-1, with D unclear. The CDR3 has 12 residues. Trimming took 3 bases from V and 8 from J, leaving 8 bases between them.

The chain combines TRBV30 with TRBJ1-2; D is uncertain. Germline loops: CDR1 GTSNPN, CDR2 SVGIG (reference sequence). The CDR3 extends over 13 amino acids. Trimming removed 8 bases from V and 4 bases from J, with 17 bases in between. The CDR3 nucleotides are TGTGCCCTCGACCGGGCCGCAATCTATGGCTACACCTTC. It encodes CALDRAAIYGYTF.

A note on this clonotype: Without the conserved terminal phenylalanine or tryptophan, this CDR3 likely stems from a read error. V is TRBV4-2 and J is TRBJ2-7; no definite D call. V dropped 1 base and J dropped 4 bases, with 8 bases sitting between them. The CDR3 is made up of 13 amino acids. In germline, CDR1 is LGHNA, CDR2 YNFKEQ. CDR3 DNA sequence: TGTGCCAGCAGCCAAGTTGGGATTTACGAGCAGTACTTA. Amino acids: CASSQVGIYEQYL.